This T cell receptor (beta chain) was identified during a study of blood T cell repertoires in COVID-19. The table came from immunoSEQ multiplex PCR; TCRdb's copy has only in-frame clones and leaves some out. Here the sample spans 10,000 to 15,000 clones, around 80% being singletons. This CDR3 contains 14 residues. The V gene's germline CDR1 is GTSNPN and CDR2 SVGIG (reference sequence). V was trimmed by 0 bases and J by 8 bases, leaving 16 bases between them. The clonotype comes from a human donor in a cohort sampled during active COVID-19. The rearrangement uses TRBV30 and TRBJ1-1, with D unresolved. Source material: peripheral blood. CDR3 sequence: CAWSVRNPPFEAFF. The CDR3 DNA reads TGTGCCTGGAGTGTTAGAAATCCCCCTTTCGAAGCTTTCTTT.